The clone carrying this TCR beta chain was observed a handful of times. What it binds is not known. Two oligonucleotides, mixed equimolar, formed the beta constant-region primer covering TRBC1 and TRBC2. Four rounds of PCR amplified the ligated cDNA using nested alpha and beta constant-region primers plus SP2. TCRdb called the UMI-ligation and nested PCR reads again in MiXCR, with one record for every CDR3 protein. The sample lists roughly 140,000 distinct CDR3 sequences, more than 15% occurring once. Alpha and beta libraries were amplified separately from the second PCR onward. Cells stained for CD3, CD4, CD8, CD45RA and CD27 were sorted into four subsets. The sample comes from a study of naive and memory T cell subsets. Study-level points and caveats: In naive cells, over 85% of TCR sequences were seen only once. Possibly reflecting memory cells re-expressing CD45RA, a few larger clonotypes occurred in naive repertoires, especially CD8. The power law exponent of TCR abundance differed between naive and memory cells.

The specimen was naive CD8+ T cells from blood. This clonotype was sampled from a human donor in good health.

In DNA form, the CDR3 reads TGTGCCAGCAGGACTTACACAGATACGCAGTATTTT. Its translation: CASRTYTDTQYF. This rearrangement joins TRBV27 to TRBJ2-3; no reliable D call. The V and J ends lost 6 bases and 2 bases respectively, with 6 bases between them. CDR1 and CDR2 (germline): MNHEY, SMNVEV (reference sequence). The CDR3 runs 12 residues.